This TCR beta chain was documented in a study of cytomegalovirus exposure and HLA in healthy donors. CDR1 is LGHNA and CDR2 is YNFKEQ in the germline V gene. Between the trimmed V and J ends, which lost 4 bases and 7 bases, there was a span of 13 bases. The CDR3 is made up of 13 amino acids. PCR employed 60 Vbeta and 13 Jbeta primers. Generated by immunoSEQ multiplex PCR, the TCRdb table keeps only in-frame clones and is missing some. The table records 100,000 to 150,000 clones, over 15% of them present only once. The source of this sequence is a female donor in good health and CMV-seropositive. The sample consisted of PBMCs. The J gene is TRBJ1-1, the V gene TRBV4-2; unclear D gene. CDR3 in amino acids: CASSRPLGGEAFF. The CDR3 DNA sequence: TGTGCCAGCAGCCGCCCCCTAGGCGGTGAAGCTTTCTTT.